This is a list of T cell receptor beta chains from one sample in a study of T cell responses to AZD1222 COVID-19 vaccine. Using immunoSEQ multiplex PCR, the repertoire was profiled, and TCRdb retains in-frame clones only, with some absent. The sample records around 150,000 clones, about 92% being singletons. The material was peripheral blood, obtained 28 days after the second AZD1222 dose. The receptors come from an adult who received the AZD1222 COVID-19 vaccine. CDR3s leave out the opening cysteine and the closing phenylalanine or tryptophan. Only part of the rows carry a size: once, few, many, or a class if the clone is expanded.

j_call clone_size v_call cdr3_aa
TRBJ2-5 . TRBV6-5 ASSSGLAGKETQY
TRBJ1-5 . TRBV5-4 ASSAAGGNQPQH
TRBJ2-1 once TRBV9 ASSVASEGWNEQF
TRBJ1-2 . TRBV24-1 ATSDLGGHGYT
TRBJ1-5 . TRBV19 ASSPQAPFGNQPQH
TRBJ1-6 . TRBV14 ASSQASVDSPLH
TRBJ1-1 . TRBV28 ASSADRPLGNTEAF
TRBJ1-4 . TRBV28 ASSFGTREKLF
TRBJ2-7 . TRBV3-1/TRBV3-2 ASSQVEGEGYEQY
TRBJ1-1 . TRBV27 ASSFGQGPRDTEAF
TRBJ2-2 . TRBV2 ASSESPAGELF
TRBJ2-4 . TRBV19 ASSGTSGYGENIQY
TRBJ1-3 once TRBV5-1 ASSLGPQGNGNTIY